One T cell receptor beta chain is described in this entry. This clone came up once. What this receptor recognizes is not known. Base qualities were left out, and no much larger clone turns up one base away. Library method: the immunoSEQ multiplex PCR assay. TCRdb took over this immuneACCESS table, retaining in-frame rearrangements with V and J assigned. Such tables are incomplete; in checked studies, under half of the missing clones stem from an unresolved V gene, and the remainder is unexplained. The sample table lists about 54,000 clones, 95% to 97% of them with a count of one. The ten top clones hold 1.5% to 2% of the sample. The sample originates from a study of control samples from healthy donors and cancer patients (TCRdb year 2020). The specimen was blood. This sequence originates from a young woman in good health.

CDR3 region: CASRTGQGGYTF. The DNA sequence is TGCGCCAGCAGAACAGGGCAGGGTGGCTACACCTTC. This chain joins TRBV10-2 to TRBJ1-2; the D gene is perhaps TRBD1, on 6 matching bases. The CDR3 starts with the cysteine, ends with the phenylalanine, and has 12 residues. This entry keeps only the CDR3 DNA: 36 bases, framed from base 1. CDR1 and CDR2 are drawn from the germline V gene: WSHSY, SAAADI. V gives up 6 bases and J gives up 7 bases, and the segment between their germline ends measures 12 bases.